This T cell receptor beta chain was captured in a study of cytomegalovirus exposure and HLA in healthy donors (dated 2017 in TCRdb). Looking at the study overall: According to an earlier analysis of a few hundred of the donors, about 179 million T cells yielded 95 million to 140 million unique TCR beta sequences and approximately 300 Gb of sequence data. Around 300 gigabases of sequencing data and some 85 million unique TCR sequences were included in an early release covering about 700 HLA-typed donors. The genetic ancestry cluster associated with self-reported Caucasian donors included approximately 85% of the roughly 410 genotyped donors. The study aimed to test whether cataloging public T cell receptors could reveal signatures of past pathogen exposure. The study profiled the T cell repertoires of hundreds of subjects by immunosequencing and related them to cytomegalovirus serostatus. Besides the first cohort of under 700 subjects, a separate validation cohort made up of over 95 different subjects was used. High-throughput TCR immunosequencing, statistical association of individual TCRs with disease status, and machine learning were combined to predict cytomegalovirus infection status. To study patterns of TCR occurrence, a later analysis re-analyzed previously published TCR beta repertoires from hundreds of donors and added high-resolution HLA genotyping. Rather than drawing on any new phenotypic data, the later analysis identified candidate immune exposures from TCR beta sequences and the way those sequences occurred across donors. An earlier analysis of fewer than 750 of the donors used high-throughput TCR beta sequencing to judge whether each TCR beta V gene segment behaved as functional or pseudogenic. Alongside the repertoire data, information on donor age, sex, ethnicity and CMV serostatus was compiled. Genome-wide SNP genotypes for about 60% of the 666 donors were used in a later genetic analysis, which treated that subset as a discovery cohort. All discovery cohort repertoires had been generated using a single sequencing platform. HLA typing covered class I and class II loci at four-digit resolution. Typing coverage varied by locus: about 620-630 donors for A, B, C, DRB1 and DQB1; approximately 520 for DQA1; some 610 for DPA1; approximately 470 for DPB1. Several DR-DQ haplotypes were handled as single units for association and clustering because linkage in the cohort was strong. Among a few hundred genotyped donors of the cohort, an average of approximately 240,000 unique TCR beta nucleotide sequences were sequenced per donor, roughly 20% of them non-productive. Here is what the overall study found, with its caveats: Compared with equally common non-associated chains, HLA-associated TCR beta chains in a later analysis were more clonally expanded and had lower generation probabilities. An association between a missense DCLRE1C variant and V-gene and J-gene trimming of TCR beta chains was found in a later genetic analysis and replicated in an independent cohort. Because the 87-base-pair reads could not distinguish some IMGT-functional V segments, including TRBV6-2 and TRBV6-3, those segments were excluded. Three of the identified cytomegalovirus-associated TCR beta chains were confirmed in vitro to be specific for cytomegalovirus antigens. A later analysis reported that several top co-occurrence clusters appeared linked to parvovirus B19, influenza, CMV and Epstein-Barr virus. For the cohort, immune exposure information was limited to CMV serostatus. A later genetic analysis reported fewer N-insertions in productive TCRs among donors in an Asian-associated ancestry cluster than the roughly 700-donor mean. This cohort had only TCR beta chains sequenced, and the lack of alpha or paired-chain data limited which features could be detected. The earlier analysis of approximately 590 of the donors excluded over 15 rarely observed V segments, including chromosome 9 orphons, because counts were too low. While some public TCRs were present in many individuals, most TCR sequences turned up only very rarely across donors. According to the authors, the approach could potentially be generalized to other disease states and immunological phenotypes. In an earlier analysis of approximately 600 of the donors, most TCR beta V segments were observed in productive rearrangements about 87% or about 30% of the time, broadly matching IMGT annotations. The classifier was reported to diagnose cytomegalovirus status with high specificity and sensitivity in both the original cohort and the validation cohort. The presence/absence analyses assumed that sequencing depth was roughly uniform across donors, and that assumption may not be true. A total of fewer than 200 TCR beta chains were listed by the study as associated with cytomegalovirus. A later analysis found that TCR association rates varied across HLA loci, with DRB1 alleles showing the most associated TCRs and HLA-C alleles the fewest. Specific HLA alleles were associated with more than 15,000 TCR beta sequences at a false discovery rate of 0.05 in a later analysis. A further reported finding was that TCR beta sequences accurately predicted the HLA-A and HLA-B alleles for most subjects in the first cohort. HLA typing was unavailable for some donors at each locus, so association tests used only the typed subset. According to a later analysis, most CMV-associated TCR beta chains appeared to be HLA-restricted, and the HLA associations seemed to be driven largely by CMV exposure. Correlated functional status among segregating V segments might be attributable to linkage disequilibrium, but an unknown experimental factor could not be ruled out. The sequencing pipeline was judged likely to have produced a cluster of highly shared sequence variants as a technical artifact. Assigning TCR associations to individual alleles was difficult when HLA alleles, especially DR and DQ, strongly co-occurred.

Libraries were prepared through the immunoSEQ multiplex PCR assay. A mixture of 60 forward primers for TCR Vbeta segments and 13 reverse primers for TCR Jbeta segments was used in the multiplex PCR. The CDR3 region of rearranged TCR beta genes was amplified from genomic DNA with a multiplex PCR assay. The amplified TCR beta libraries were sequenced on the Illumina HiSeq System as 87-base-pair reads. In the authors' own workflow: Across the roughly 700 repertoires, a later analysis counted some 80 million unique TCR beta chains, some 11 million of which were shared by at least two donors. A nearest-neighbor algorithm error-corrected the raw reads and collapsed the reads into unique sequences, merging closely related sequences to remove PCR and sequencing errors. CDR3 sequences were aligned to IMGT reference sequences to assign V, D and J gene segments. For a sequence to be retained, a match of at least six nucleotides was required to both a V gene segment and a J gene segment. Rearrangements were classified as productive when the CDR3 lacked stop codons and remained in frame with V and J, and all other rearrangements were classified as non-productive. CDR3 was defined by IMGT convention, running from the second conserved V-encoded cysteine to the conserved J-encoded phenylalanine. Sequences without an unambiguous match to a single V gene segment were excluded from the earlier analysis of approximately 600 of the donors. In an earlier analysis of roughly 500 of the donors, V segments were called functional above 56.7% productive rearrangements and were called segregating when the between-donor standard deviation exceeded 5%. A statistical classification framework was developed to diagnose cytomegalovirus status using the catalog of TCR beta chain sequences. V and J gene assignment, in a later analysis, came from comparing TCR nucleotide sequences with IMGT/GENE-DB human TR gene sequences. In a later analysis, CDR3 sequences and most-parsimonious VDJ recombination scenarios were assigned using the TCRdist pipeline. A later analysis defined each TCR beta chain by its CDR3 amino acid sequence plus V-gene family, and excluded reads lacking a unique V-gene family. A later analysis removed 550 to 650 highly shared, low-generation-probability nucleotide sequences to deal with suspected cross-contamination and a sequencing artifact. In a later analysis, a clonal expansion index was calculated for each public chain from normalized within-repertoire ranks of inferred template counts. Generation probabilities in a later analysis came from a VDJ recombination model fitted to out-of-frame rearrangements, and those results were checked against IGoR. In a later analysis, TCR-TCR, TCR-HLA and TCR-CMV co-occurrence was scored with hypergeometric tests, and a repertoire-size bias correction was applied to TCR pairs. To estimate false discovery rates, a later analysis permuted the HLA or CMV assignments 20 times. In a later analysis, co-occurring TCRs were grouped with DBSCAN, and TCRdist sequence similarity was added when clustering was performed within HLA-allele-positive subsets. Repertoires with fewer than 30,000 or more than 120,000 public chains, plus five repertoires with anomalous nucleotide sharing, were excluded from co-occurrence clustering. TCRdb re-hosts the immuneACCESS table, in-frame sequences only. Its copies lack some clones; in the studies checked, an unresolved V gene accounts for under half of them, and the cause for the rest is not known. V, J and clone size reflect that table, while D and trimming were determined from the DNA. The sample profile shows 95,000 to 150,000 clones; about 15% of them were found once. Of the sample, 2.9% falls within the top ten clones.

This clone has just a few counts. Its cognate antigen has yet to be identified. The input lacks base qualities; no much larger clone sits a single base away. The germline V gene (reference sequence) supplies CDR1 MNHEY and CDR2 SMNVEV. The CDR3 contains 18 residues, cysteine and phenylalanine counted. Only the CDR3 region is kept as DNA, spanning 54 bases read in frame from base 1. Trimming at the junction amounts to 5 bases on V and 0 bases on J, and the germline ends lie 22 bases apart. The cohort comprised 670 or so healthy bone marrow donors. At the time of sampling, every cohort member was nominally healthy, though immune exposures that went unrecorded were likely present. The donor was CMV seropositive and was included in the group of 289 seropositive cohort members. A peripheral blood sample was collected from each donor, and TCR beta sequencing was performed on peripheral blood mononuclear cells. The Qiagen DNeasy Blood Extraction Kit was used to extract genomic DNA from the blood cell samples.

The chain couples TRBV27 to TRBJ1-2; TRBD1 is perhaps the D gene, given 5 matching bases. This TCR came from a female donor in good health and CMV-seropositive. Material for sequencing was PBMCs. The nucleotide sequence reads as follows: TGTGCCAGCAGTCCGCGACAGATCGCTAGATTAACTAACTATGGCTACACCTTC. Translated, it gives CASSPRQIARLTNYGYTF.